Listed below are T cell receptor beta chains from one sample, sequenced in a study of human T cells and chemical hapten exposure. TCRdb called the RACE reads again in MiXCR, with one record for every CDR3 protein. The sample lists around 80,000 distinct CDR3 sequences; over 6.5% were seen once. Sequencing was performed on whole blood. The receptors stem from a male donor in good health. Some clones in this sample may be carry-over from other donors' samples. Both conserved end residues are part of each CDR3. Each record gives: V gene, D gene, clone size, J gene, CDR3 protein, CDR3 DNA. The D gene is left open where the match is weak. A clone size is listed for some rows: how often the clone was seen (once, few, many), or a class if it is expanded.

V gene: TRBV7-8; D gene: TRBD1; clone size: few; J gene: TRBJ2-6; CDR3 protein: CANPEGDRNDSGANVLTF; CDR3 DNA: TGTGCCAACCCTGAGGGGGACAGAAATGACTCTGGGGCCAACGTCCTGACTTTC
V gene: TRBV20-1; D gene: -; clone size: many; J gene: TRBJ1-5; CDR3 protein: CSAKQGSNQPQHF; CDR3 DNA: TGCAGTGCAAAACAGGGTAGCAATCAGCCCCAGCATTTT
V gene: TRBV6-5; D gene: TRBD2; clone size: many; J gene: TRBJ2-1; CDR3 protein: CASSRDLPAGAYNEQFF; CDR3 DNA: TGTGCCAGCAGTCGCGACTTGCCAGCGGGAGCCTACAATGAGCAGTTCTTC
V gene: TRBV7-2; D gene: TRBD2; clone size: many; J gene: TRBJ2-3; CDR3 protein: CASSQAGGPADTQYF; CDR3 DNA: TGTGCCAGCAGCCAAGCGGGGGGGCCGGCAGATACGCAGTATTTT
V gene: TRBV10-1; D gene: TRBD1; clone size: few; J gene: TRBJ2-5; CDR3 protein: CASSAWPGGPRAQYF; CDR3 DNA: TGCGCCAGCAGTGCATGGCCAGGGGGCCCAAGGGCACAGTACTTC
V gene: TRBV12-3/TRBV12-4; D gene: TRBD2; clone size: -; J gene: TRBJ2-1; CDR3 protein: CATRAGGLRSYNEQFF; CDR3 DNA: TGTGCCACCAGAGCGGGAGGGCTACGGTCTTACAATGAGCAGTTCTTC
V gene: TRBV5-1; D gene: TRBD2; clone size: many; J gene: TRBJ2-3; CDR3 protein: CASSLELAGSPSTDTQYF; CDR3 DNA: TGCGCCAGCAGCTTGGAGCTAGCGGGAAGCCCTAGCACAGATACGCAGTATTTT
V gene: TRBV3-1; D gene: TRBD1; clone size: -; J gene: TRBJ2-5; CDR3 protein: CASSLGPDRGIQETQYF; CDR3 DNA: TGTGCCAGCAGCCTGGGCCCGGACAGGGGAATCCAAGAGACCCAGTACTTC
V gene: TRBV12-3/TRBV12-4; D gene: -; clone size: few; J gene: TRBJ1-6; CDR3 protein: CASSGQYSPLHF; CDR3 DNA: TGTGCCAGCTCAGGCCAGTATTCACCCCTCCACTTT
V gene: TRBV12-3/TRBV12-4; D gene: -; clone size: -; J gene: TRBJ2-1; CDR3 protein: CASSFGGPAYNEQFF; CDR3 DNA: TGTGCCAGCAGTTTCGGCGGGCCGGCTTACAATGAGCAGTTCTTC
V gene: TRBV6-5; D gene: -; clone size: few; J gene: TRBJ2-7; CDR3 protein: CASSQTGLYEQYF; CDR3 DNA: TGTGCCAGCAGTCAAACAGGGTTGTACGAGCAGTACTTC
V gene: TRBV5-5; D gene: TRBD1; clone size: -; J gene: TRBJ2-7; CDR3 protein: CASSQGTGGPTYEQYF; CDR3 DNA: TGTGCCAGCAGCCAAGGGACAGGGGGCCCCACCTACGAGCAGTACTTC
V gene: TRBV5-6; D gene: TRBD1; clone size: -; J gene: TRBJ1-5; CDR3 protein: CASSLRNGQGARQPQHF; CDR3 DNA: TGTGCCAGCAGCTTACGGAACGGACAGGGGGCGCGGCAGCCCCAGCATTTT
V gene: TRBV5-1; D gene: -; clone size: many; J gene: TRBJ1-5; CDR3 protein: CASSSDSGLQPQHF; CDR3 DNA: TGCGCCAGCAGCTCCGACAGTGGCCTTCAGCCCCAGCATTTT
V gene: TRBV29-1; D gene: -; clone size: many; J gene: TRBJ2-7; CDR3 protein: CSVDGLGLRGGYEQYF; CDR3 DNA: TGCAGCGTTGATGGATTGGGCCTACGAGGGGGCTACGAGCAGTACTTC
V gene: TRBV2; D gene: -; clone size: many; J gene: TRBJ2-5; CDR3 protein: CASSSGTEETQYF; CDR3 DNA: TGTGCCAGCAGTTCCGGGACGGAAGAGACCCAGTACTTC
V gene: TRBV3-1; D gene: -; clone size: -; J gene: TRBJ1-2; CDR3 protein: CASSQASYGYTF; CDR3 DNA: TGTGCCAGCAGCCAAGCTAGCTATGGCTACACCTTC
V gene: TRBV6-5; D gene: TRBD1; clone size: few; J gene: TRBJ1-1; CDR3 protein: CASSDYVFGQGNTEAFF; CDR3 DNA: TGTGCCAGCAGTGACTACGTCTTCGGACAGGGAAACACTGAAGCTTTCTTT
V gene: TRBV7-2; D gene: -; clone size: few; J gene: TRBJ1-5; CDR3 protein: CASSLAQGLNQPQHF; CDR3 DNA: TGTGCCAGCAGCTTAGCGCAAGGGCTCAATCAGCCCCAGCATTTT
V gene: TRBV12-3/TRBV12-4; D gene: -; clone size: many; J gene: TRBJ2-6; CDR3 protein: CASTSGLKFSGANVLTF; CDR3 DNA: TGTGCCAGCACTTCTGGTCTGAAGTTCTCTGGGGCCAACGTCCTGACTTTC
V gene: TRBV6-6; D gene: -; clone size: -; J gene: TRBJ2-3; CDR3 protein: CATGGVRTDTQYF; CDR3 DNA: TGTGCCACTGGCGGGGTCCGCACAGATACGCAGTATTTT
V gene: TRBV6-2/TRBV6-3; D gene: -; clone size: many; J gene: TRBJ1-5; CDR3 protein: CASSYSTDVQPQHF; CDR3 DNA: TGTGCCAGCAGTTACTCGACCGATGTTCAGCCCCAGCATTTT
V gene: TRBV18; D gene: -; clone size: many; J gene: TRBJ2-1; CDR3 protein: CASSPPFRAQVGEQFF; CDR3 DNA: TGTGCCAGCTCACCACCGTTCAGGGCGCAGGTGGGTGAGCAGTTCTTC
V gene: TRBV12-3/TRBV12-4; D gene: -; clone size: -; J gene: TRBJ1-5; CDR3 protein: CASSFSGPSNQPQHF; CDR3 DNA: TGTGCCAGCAGTTTCTCCGGACCCAGCAATCAGCCCCAGCATTTT
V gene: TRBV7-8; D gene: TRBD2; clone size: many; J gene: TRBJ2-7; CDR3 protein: CASSPGTSGIYEQYF; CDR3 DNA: TGTGCCAGCAGCCCAGGGACTAGCGGGATCTACGAGCAGTACTTC
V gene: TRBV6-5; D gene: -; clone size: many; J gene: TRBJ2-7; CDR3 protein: CASKRDLPHEQYF; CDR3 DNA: TGTGCCAGCAAGAGGGATCTCCCCCACGAGCAGTACTTC
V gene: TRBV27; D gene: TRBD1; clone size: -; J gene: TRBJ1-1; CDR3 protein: CASSSRTGIANTEAFF; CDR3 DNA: TGTGCCAGCAGTTCCAGGACAGGTATTGCGAACACTGAAGCTTTCTTT
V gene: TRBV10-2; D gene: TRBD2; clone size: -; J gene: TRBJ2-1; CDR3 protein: CASRVAGVGEQFF; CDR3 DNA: TGCGCCAGCAGAGTAGCGGGAGTGGGTGAGCAGTTCTTC
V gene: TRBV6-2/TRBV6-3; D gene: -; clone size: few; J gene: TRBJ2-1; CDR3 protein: CASSYSRRARYNEQFF; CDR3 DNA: TGTGCCAGCAGTTACTCGAGGCGGGCTAGGTACAATGAGCAGTTCTTC
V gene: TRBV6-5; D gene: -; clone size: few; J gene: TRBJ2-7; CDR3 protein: CASSYSSGSIYEQYF; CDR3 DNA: TGTGCCAGCAGTTACTCTTCGGGATCAATCTACGAGCAGTACTTC
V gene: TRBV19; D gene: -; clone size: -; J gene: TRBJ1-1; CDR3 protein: CASTATGGATEAFF; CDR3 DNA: TGTGCCAGTACCGCAACTGGAGGGGCCACTGAAGCTTTCTTT
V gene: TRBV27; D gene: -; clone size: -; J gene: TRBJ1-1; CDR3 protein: CASRGLEGEAFF; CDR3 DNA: TGTGCCAGCCGGGGACTGGAGGGAGAAGCTTTCTTT
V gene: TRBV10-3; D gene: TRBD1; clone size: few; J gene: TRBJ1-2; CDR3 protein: CAISESPGTGGSYGYTF; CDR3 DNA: TGTGCCATCAGTGAGTCCCCGGGGACAGGGGGTTCCTATGGCTACACCTTC
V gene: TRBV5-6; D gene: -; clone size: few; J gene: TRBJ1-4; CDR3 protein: CASSRAFDEKLFF; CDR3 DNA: TGTGCCAGCAGCAGGGCCTTCGATGAAAAACTGTTTTTT
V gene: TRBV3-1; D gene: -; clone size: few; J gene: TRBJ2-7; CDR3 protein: CASSPVGDGAYEQYF; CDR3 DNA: TGTGCCAGCAGTCCAGTGGGGGATGGAGCCTACGAGCAGTACTTC
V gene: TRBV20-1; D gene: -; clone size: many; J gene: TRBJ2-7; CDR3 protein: CSARDRAGLDEQYF; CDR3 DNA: TGCAGTGCTAGAGATCGGGCAGGGTTGGACGAGCAGTACTTC
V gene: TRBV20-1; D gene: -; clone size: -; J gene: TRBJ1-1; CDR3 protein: CSARRRVWDTEAFF; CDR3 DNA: TGCAGTGCCCGGCGGAGGGTGTGGGACACTGAAGCTTTCTTT
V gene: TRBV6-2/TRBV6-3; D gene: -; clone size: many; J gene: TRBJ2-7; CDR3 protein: CASSYGQGKREQYF; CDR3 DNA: TGTGCCAGCAGTTACGGGCAGGGGAAACGCGAGCAGTACTTC
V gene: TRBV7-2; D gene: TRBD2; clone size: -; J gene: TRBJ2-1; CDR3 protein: CASSAEVGLAGYNEQFF; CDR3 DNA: TGTGCCAGCAGCGCCGAAGTGGGACTAGCGGGGTACAATGAGCAGTTCTTC
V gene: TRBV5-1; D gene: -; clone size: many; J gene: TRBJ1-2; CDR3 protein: CASSSTDRPGYYGYTF; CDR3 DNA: TGCGCCAGCAGCTCTACCGACAGGCCAGGGTACTATGGCTACACCTTC
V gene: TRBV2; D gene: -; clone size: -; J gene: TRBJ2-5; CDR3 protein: CASSKPETQYF; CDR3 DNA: TGTGCCAGCAGTAAGCCAGAGACCCAGTACTTC
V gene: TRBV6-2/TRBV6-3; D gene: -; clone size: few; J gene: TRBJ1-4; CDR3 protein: CASSTGRTNEKLFF; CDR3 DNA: TGTGCCAGCAGTACGGGACGGACTAATGAAAAACTGTTTTTT
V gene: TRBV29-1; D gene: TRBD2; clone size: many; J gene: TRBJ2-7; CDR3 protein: CSAVLAGGSSYEQYF; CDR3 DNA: TGCAGCGCCGTATTAGCGGGGGGAAGCTCCTACGAGCAGTACTTC
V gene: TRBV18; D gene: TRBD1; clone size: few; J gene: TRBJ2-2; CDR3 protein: CASSPGQANTGELFF; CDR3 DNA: TGTGCCAGCTCACCGGGACAGGCGAACACCGGGGAGCTGTTTTTT
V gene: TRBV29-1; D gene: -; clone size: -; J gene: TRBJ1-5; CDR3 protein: CSVGGAHNQPQHF; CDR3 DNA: TGCAGCGTTGGGGGGGCTCACAATCAGCCCCAGCATTTT
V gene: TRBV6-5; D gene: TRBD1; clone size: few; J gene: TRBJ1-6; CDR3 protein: CASNPGQGSSPLHF; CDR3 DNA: TGTGCCAGCAATCCCGGACAGGGGAGTTCACCCCTCCACTTT
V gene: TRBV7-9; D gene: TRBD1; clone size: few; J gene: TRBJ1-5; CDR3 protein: CASSHHDRALDQPQHF; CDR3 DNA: TGTGCCAGCAGTCATCATGACAGGGCCCTGGATCAGCCCCAGCATTTT
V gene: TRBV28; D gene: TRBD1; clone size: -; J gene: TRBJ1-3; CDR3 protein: CASRTGAGGNTIYF; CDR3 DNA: TGTGCCAGCAGAACAGGGGCAGGCGGAAACACCATATATTTT
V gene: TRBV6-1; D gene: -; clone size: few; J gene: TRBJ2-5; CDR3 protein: CASSELIQETQYF; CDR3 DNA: TGTGCCAGCAGTGAACTTATCCAAGAGACCCAGTACTTC
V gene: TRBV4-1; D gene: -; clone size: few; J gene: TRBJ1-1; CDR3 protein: CASSQVGGLGMNTEAFF; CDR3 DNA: TGCGCCAGCAGCCAAGTGGGGGGGCTGGGCATGAACACTGAAGCTTTCTTT
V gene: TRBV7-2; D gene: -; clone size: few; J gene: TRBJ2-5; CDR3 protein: CASSLVGYDSQETQYF; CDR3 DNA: TGTGCCAGCAGCTTAGTTGGATATGATTCCCAAGAGACCCAGTACTTC
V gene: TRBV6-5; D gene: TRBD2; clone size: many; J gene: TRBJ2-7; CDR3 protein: CASRATSGRAYEQYF; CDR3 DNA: TGTGCCAGCAGAGCAACTAGCGGGAGGGCCTACGAGCAGTACTTC
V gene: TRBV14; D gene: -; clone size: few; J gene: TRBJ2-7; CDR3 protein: CASSQVSYEQYF; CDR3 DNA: TGTGCCAGCAGCCAAGTCAGTTACGAGCAGTACTTC